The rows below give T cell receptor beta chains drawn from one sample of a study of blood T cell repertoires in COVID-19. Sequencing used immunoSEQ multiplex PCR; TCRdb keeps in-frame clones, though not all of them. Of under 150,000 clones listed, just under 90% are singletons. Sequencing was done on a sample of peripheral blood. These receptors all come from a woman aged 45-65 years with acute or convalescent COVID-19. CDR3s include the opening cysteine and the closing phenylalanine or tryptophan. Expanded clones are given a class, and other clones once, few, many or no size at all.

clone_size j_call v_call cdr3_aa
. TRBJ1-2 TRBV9 CASSGTGDGYTF
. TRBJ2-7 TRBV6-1 CASSEDGAGREQYF
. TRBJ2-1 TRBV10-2 CASSSRTGGTEQFF
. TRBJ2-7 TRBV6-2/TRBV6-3 CASSYPPPKQGVRNEQYF
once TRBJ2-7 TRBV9 CASSVGPTDSYEQYF
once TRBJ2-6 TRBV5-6 CASSLKPGQAGANVLTF
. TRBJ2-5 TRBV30 CAWSDYLGTQYF
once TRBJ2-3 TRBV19 CASSPGQGATDTQYF
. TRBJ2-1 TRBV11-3 CASSFGDGRTHNEQFF
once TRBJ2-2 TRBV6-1 CASSEEDGLSSRNTGELFF
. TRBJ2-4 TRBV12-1 CASRLPGTSGGDKNIQYF
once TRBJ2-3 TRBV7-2 CASSLWTTLTDTQYF
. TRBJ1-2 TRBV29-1 CSVEFGAGQGYTF
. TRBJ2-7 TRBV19 CASSITRGSKYEQYF
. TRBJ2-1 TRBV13 CASSYGTSYNEQFF
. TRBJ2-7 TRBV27 CASSYSAGGSYEQYF
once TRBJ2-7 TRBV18 CASSPQEIYEQYF
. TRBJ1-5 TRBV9 CASSVGSSGNQPQHF
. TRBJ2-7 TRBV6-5 CASSYSTSGLYEQYF
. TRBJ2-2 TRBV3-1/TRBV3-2 CASSQGEGTGELFF
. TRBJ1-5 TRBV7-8 CASSYGQGTRLSQPQHF
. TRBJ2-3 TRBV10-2 CASATGQGALTQYF
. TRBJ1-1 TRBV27 CASSFYADPGMPGTEAFF
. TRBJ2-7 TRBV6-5 CASSHGLAGAYEQYF
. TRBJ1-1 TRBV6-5 CASSSRVRDSTEAFF
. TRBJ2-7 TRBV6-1 CASSDRGYEQYF
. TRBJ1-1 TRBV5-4 CASSLSGWYTEAFF
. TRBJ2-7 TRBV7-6 CASSLDRAWGDEQYF
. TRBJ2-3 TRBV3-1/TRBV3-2 CASSQALATGTDTQYF
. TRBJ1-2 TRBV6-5 CASNPGGRGYTF
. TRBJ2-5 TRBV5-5 CASSSRTSGGPESRTQYF
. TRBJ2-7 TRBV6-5 CASRMDITYEQYF
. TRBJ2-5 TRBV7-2 CASSWDRETQYF
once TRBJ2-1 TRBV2 CASSDPSTSGSYNEQFF
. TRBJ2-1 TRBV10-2 CASSESSVRYNEQFF
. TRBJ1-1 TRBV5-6 CASSRYLEWAFF
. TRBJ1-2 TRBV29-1 CSVLLGRNYGYTF
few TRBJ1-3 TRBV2 CASTQGVASGNTIYF
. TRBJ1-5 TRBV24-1 CATSGKSNQPQHF
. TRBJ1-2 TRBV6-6 CASSPTGGGYTF
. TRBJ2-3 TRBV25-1 CASSLAGGIRTDTQYF
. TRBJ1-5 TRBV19 CDYYRWGGLNQPQHF
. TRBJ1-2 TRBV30 CAWEDREKGVYGYTF
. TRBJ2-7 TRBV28 CASNPRDRLRSFHEQYF
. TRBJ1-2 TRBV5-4 CASSLGQGARKYGYTF